This TCR beta chain was obtained from a study of blood T cells in healthy people across ages (dated by TCRdb to 2014 to 2015). In the study overall: In model experiments, roughly one uniquely barcoded TCR beta cDNA molecule per two T cells was captured by template switching. The study measured age-related changes in TCR beta repertoire diversity using deep sequencing normalized with unique cDNA molecular identifiers. Four age groups were formed from the donors: young (average approximately 15 years), middle-aged (approximately 40), aged (roughly 58) and long-lived (about 80). Donors of different ages were randomly distributed across sequencing lanes to avoid experimental bias. The study analyzed two additional independent replicas of 1 million unique cDNA reads from the same blood draw for two donors, one aged 18 to 30 and one aged 80 or older. General findings and caveats noted by the study authors: Estimates of total diversity from one million sequenced T cells were regarded as lower bounds and underestimates. Because the CMV infection status of the donors was unknown, age-related changes in expanded clonotypes may potentially have been confounded. Compared with the aged group, the long-lived group had more naive CD4+ T cells, fewer expanded clones and increased TCR diversity, a pattern suggesting age selection. Since profiling was done on bulk unsorted PBMCs, naive and antigen-experienced compartments could not be conclusively compared. Observed TCR beta diversity per million T cells fell roughly linearly with age, and a significant reduction was already apparent by age about 38. A strong correlation was found between observed TCR beta diversity and the percentage of naive T cells measured by flow cytometry.

Donors were 40 or so systemically healthy Caucasian individuals from Russia aged roughly 6 to 95 years. Ten milliliters of peripheral blood were drawn from each donor into EDTA-treated Vacutainer tubes. Ficoll-Paque density-gradient centrifugation was used to isolate PBMCs, with at least 6 million per sample. Trizol reagent was used to extract total RNA from the PBMCs, yielding at least 5.5 micrograms per sample. Naive CD45RAhigh/CD27high T cell percentages were measured by flow cytometry on a PBMC aliquot from every donor. The method was 5' RACE. TCRdb records Illumina HiSeq 2500 as the sequencer. A second PCR of about 7 to 12 cycles was run with a J-beta primer mix and a sample-barcoded 5' primer. Each TCR beta cDNA molecule received a unique molecular identifier from a template-switch 5' adaptor carrying 12 random nucleotides. Each sample yielded at least 2.5 million CDR3-containing paired-end reads. First-strand cDNA synthesis was performed from all RNA using the Mint cDNA synthesis kit, with priming by a TRBC-specific oligonucleotide. After uracil-DNA glycosylase treatment, a first 18-cycle PCR used universal primers M1SS and BC2_uni_R on all cDNA. Per the authors' processing: For normalization, 1 million high-quality reads, each with a distinct molecular identifier, were randomly selected from each sample. Reads with shared molecular identifiers were discarded instead of being binned into consensus sequences. MiTCR, set to a Q25 quality threshold and the strictest error-elimination algorithm, was used for CDR3 identification, clonotype clustering and error correction. A nonparametric unseen species model with Euler transformation was used to estimate a lower bound on total TCR beta diversity. TCRdb applied fastp at Q25 and MiXCR to the public reads, then kept only in-frame beta chains. CDR3 protein duplicates are merged, each entry listing the most common genes and DNA. TCRdb's processing, not the authors' own work, is the source of the V and J calls. This sample has hundreds of thousands of distinct CDR3 sequences in its table, and roughly 60% of those were observed once. Of the sample, approximately 20% is held by the ten largest clones.

V loses 1 base, J loses 3 bases, and the germline ends lie 12 bases apart. The germline V gene specifies MNHEY as CDR1 and SVGAGI as CDR2. The CDR3 has 15 amino acids, counting the end cysteine and phenylalanine. Solely the CDR3 DNA is kept, with 45 bases framed from the first base. Many counts were recorded for this clonotype. Its antigen is currently not known. No base quality information exists; no much larger clone differs at one position. The clonotype originates from a man aged 25 to 40 in good health. The V and J segments used are TRBV6-5 and TRBJ2-5, with TRBD2 perhaps the D gene, on 5 matching bases. The sequencing sample was made of blood. The CDR3 corresponds to CASSYLGFGKETQYF. Here is the DNA: TGTGCCAGCAGTTACTTGGGTTTCGGGAAAGAGACCCAGTACTTC.